This TCR beta chain is from a study of T cells in Graves' hyperthyroidism and ophthalmopathy. General study findings and limits: The model anticipated ophthalmopathy a median about six months pre-onset.

RNA transcripts gave rise to amplified TCR beta CDR3 regions. The study used the HTBI primer set for a first-round RT-PCR of the TCR CDR3. TCRdb reanalysed the multiplex PCR reads using MiXCR and keeps one entry per CDR3 protein. The sample shows about 680,000 distinct CDR3 sequences, roughly 32% of them seen only once. Graves' hyperthyroidism qualified as stable when ophthalmopathy did not progress within 18 months. Exclusion of patients followed from uncontrolled infection, other autoimmune disease, pregnancy or lactation. Fresh peripheral blood, about 9.3 ml, yielded the PBMCs. Of note for this clonotype: The antigen remains unidentified.

The clonotype was recovered from a woman aged 40 to 50 with Graves' hyperthyroidism. The sample consisted of blood.

The CDR3 sequence is CASSPPGRDYGYTF. CDR3 sequence (DNA): TGTGCCAGCAGCCCTCCGGGACGGGACTATGGCTACACCTTC. The rearrangement joins TRBV7-9 to TRBJ1-2; D possibly corresponds to TRBD1 (5 bases). Trimming stripped 5 bases from V and 3 bases from J, with 13 bases between. The CDR3 is 14 residues long. Germline V gene lookup returns CDR1 SEHNR and CDR2 FQNEAQ (reference sequence).